The 25 T cell receptor beta chains below were found in one sample sequenced in a study of tumor-infiltrating lymphocytes in primary liver carcinoma. Germline DNA was also extracted, with blood RNA taken from unsorted whole blood. Priming with a constant-region primer yielded TCR beta cDNA from 450 to 600 ng total RNA. Construction of TCR beta libraries relied on three successive nested multiplex PCR rounds employing slightly modified ARM-PCR. It was with TRBV1-TRBV30 forward primers and a C-beta reverse primer that the first two PCR rounds were run, at around 11 cycles each. Using its own MiXCR run on the multiplex PCR reads, TCRdb lists one record per CDR3 protein. The sample carries around 330,000 distinct CDR3 sequences, 65% recorded once. Sequencing used peripheral blood. These receptors all stem from a man in his forties or fifties with primary liver carcinoma and hepatitis B virus infection.

This clonotype turned up a few times. This may stem from a read error, because a much larger clone lies one nucleotide away. This chain connects TRBV29-1 to TRBJ2-3; the match to TRBD2 covers 9 bases. Germline-derived CDR1 and CDR2 are SQVTM and ANQGSEA. The CDR3 is 14 amino acids. The CDR3 sequence: CSVSSGVSTDTRYF. The DNA of the CDR3 is TGCAGCGTTTCTAGCGGGGTTAGCACAGATACGCGGTATTTT.

Remarks on this clonotype: Because the CDR3 is missing its conserved closing phenylalanine or tryptophan, this is likely a read error. The V call is TRBV29-1, the J call TRBJ2-5; the D gene could be TRBD1 or TRBD2 (5 bases each). CDR1 and CDR2 (germline): SQVTM, ANQGSEA. The CDR3 length is 13 residues. Trimming took 6 bases from V and 4 from J, leaving 15 bases between them. The CDR3, as DNA: TGCAGCGTAGGTGGGGGAACGGGAGAGACCCAGTACGTC. Amino acids: CSVGGGTGETQYV.

About this clonotype itself: Since the CDR3 does not end with the conserved phenylalanine or tryptophan, this likely comes from a read error. J is TRBJ2-7 and V is TRBV11-2; D uncertain. In germline, CDR1 is SGHAT, CDR2 FQNNGV. The CDR3 extends over 13 amino acids. CDR3 sequence reads: CASSFGQLYQQYL. The CDR3 nucleotides read TGTGCCAGCAGCTTTGGCCAGCTCTACCAGCAGTACCTC.

Comment on this clonotype: Germline and junction disagree at one end, which may indicate a read error. V usage is TRBV11-1 and J usage is TRBJ2-2; 7 nucleotides align to TRBD1. CDR3 length equals 15 residues. CDR1 is SGHAT and CDR2 is FQDESV in the germline V gene (reference sequence). The DNA for the CDR3 is TGTGCCAGCAGTTGGACAGGTTTGCACACCGGGAAGCTGTTTTTT. This translates into CASSWTGLHTGKLFF.

The table lists this clonotype with a count of one. The chain couples TRBV7-9 to TRBJ2-1; TRBD2 agrees at 7 bases. CDR3 length equals 14 residues. V dropped 5 bases and J dropped 9; count of bases not matched to a gene: 10. The germline V gene encodes CDR1 SEHNR and CDR2 FQNEAQ (reference sequence). The CDR3 DNA reads TGTGCCAGCAGCCAACTAGCGAGCGTCATTGAGCAGTTCTTC. Translated: CASSQLASVIEQFF.

This clonotype was counted a single time. One base away lies a much larger clone, so this may be a sequencing read error. No conserved phenylalanine or tryptophan is present at the end of the CDR3, so a read error is the likely explanation. The V gene is TRBV29-1, the J gene TRBJ2-5; 8 nucleotides line up with TRBD1. The J segment lost 7 bases and the V segment lost 0 bases, leaving 7 bases of the junction unmatched. The CDR3 extends over 14 amino acids. Germline values: CDR1 SQVTM, CDR2 ANQGSEA. CDR3 sequence (DNA): TGCAGCGTTGAAGAGAACAGGGGGGTTCGGACCCAGTACCTC. Translated: CSVEENRGVRTQYL.

Points on this clonotype: A much more abundant neighbour one base away suggests this may be a read error. The rearrangement uses TRBV6-2 or TRBV6-3 and TRBJ2-5; D could derive from TRBD1 or TRBD2 (6 bases each). There are 11 residues in the CDR3. Germline V gene sequence: CDR1 MNHEY, CDR2 SVGEGT. The CDR3 loop reads CAAGGQEIQYF. CDR3 sequence (DNA): TGTGCCGCCGGGGGCCAAGAGATCCAGTACTTC.

On this clonotype itself: A read error may be the cause here, since a much bigger clone is one base away. The chain recombines TRBV10-1 with TRBJ2-1; no clear D. The CDR3 is 11 amino acids. CDR1 and CDR2 (germline): WNHNN, SYGVQD (reference sequence). The V gene lost 10 bases and the J gene lost 8 bases, with 12 bases spanning the gap. The CDR3 sequence: CAMKLGDEQFF. The CDR3 DNA sequence: TGCGCCATGAAGTTGGGCGATGAGCAGTTCTTC.

The chain is built from TRBV11-1 and TRBJ2-7, with D tentatively TRBD2 (7 bases). The germline V gene encodes CDR1 SGHAT and CDR2 FQDESV (reference sequence). This CDR3 contains 15 residues. V was clipped by 8 bases and J by 7 bases, with 24 bases between them. CDR3: CASGPRTRGSGEQYF. CDR3 DNA sequence: TGTGCCAGCGGCCCGAGGACTAGGGGGAGTGGAGAGCAGTACTTC.

A note on this clonotype: This may arise from a read error, as a much more abundant clone is one base away. V is TRBV29-1 and J is TRBJ1-1; D is possibly TRBD1 (5 bases). With 7 bases removed from V and 7 bases from J, the gap between germline ends came to 13 bases. The CDR3 loop spans 11 amino acids. Germline assignment: CDR1 SQVTM and CDR2 ANQGSEA. CDR3: CSGGGSNEAFF. The DNA for the CDR3 is TGCAGCGGTGGGGGGAGCAATGAAGCTTTCTTT.

As concerns this clonotype: This may come from a read error, since a much larger clone is one base off. The chain joins TRBV6-5 to TRBJ2-7; 10 bases match TRBD2. This CDR3 contains 15 residues. Germline loops: CDR1 MNHEY, CDR2 SVGAGI. The V segment lost 8 bases and the J segment 5 bases; nucleotides outside the gene matches: 12. The CDR3 loop is CASGPMGLAGDEQYF. The CDR3 region has the DNA TGTGCCAGCGGGCCTATGGGGCTAGCGGGAGACGAGCAGTACTTC.

Remarks on this clonotype: Compared with germline, one end of the junction differs, possibly owing to a read error. The chain has TRBV10-3 and TRBJ2-1; D is possibly TRBD2 (5 bases). CDR1 and CDR2 from the germline V gene are ENHRY and SYGVKD. This CDR3 contains 15 residues. CDR3 nucleotides: TGTGCCATCAACGAGGACTCGAGCTCCTACAATGAGCAGGTCTTC. It codes for CAINEDSSSYNEQVF.

As regards this clonotype: At one end the junction does not follow the germline gene, possibly because of a read error. The chain uses TRBV23-1 and TRBJ1-1, with unresolved D. TRBV23-1 is noted as an ORF with a role that remains uncertain. CDR3 size: 17 residues. CDR3 in DNA: TGTGCCAGCAGTCAATCCTCGGCCCCGACGATGAACACTGAAGCTTTCTTT. Protein sequence: CASSQSSAPTMNTEAFF.

The V gene is TRBV7-8, the J gene TRBJ2-5; D unresolved. There are 15 residues in the CDR3. V lost 0 bases, J lost 2 bases, and 10 bases lay in between. Germline values: CDR1 SGHVS, CDR2 FQNEAQ. CDR3 sequence (DNA): TGTGCCAGCAGCTTAGCGGGTTCAGTTCAAGAGACCCAGTACTTC. Translating gives CASSLAGSVQETQYF.

To note about this clonotype: At one end the junction does not follow the germline gene, possibly because of a read error. The CDR3 sequence is CASSHLGLAGGTGANVLTF. In DNA form, the CDR3 reads TGTGCCAGCAGCCATCTGGGACTAGCGGGAGGGACTGGGGCCAACGTCCTAACTTTC. This rearrangement joins TRBV12-3 or TRBV12-4 to TRBJ2-6, with 16 bases matching TRBD2. The CDR3 runs 19 residues.

The V call is TRBV7-9, the J call TRBJ2-2; no clear D. The CDR3 spans 15 residues. V lost 4 bases to trimming and J lost 4 bases, with 13 bases between them. CDR1 and CDR2 (germline): SEHNR, FQNEAQ (reference sequence). CDR3 in amino acids: CASSWLGTTTGELFF. For the CDR3, the DNA is TGTGCCAGCAGCTGGCTAGGAACCACCACCGGGGAGCTGTTTTTT. Supplemented by reference TRBV7-9 and TRBJ2-2, the full variable domain reads DTGVSQNPRHKITKRGQNVTFRCDPISEHNRLYWYRQTLGQGPEFLTYFQNEAQLEKSRLLSDRFSAERPKGSFSTLEIQRTEQGDSAMYLCASSWLGTTTGELFFGEGSRLTVL.

Concerning this clonotype: A much larger clone differs by one base, so this may be a read error. J is TRBJ2-5 and V is TRBV6-2 or TRBV6-3; perhaps TRBD1 as D (6 bases). Germline CDR1 is MNHEY and CDR2 is SVGEGT. This CDR3 has 12 residues. The CDR3 is CASSNRVETKYF. In DNA, the CDR3 is TGTGCCAGCAGCAACAGGGTCGAGACCAAGTACTTC.

Regarding this clonotype: This CDR3 is missing its conserved last phenylalanine or tryptophan, likely due to a read error. This sequence joins TRBV7-9 and TRBJ2-1; 7 nucleotides line up with TRBD2. Trimming took 3 bases from V and 5 from J; bases not matched to a gene: 7. The CDR3 has 15 residues. Germline loops: CDR1 SEHNR, CDR2 FQNEAQ (reference sequence). CDR3 in DNA: TGTGCCAGCAGCTTCGGGGGGTGGGGTCACAATGAGCAGTTCCTC. Encoded protein: CASSFGGWGHNEQFL.

Regarding this clonotype: Possible read error: a much larger clone is one base away. This sequence joins TRBV12-3 or TRBV12-4 and TRBJ2-7; the match to TRBD1 covers 7 bases. There are 14 residues in the CDR3. DNA for the CDR3: TGTGCCAGCAATTTAGAGGGCCAGGGGGACGAGCAGTACTTC. Encoded protein: CASNLEGQGDEQYF.

Concerning this clonotype itself: A much larger clone sits a single nucleotide away, making a read error possible. The chain combines TRBV10-3 with TRBJ2-5; a possible D gene is TRBD2 (6 bases). Germline-derived CDR1 and CDR2 are ENHRY and SYGVKD. The ends were cut back, 6 bases at V and 7 bases at J, with 21 bases in the middle. The CDR3 is 15 residues long. CDR3 DNA: TGTGCCATCAGCCAAGATGGGACTTACGAAGGGACCCAGTACTTC. This gives the protein CAISQDGTYEGTQYF.

This clonotype was counted once. This may be a read error: a much more frequent sequence differs by one nucleotide. The chain is built from TRBV10-2 and TRBJ2-7; 11 nucleotides match TRBD1. This CDR3 region has 14 residues. The J segment lost 4 bases and the V segment lost 8 bases, leaving 7 bases of the junction unmatched. Germline CDR1 reads WSHSY; CDR2 reads SAAADI. The DNA for the CDR3 is TGCGCCAGCGGTGGTGGGACAGGGGGGTACGAGCAGTACTTC. Encoded protein: CASGGGTGGYEQYF.

This chain links TRBV12-3 or TRBV12-4 with TRBJ1-5; D gene ambiguous. Deletions cut 8 bases from V and 4 bases from J, with 12 bases between. The CDR3 runs 13 residues. The CDR3 region has the DNA TGTGCCAGCTGCGTTAATAATAATCAGCCCCAGCATTTT. Its protein product is CASCVNNNQPQHF.

This clonotype was detected only a few times. V usage is TRBV24-1 and J usage is TRBJ2-2; maybe TRBD1 (6 bases). The germline V gene encodes CDR1 KGHDR and CDR2 SFDVKD. Trimming left V 4 bases short and J 0 bases short, with 11 bases between. The CDR3 is 16 residues long. The CDR3 region has the DNA TGTGCCACCAGTGACCCGGGACATTCGAACACCGGGGAGCTGTTTTTT. Translating gives CATSDPGHSNTGELFF.

Details on this clonotype: The junction departs from the called germline gene at one end, perhaps through a read error. The chain is built from TRBV12-3 or TRBV12-4 and TRBJ2-4, with 9 bases aligning to TRBD1. This CDR3 is 18 amino acids long. CDR3 protein: CVSSIRDRAFLAKNIQYF. CDR3 DNA: TGTGTCAGCTCCATCCGGGACAGGGCTTTTCTAGCCAAAAACATTCAGTACTTC.

V and J are TRBV11-3 and TRBJ2-2, with D possibly matching TRBD2 (5 bases). CDR3 size: 12 residues. V was shortened by 2 bases and J by 13 bases, with 11 bases between the two germline ends. The germline gives CDR1 SGHNT, CDR2 YENEEA. In DNA form, the CDR3 reads TGTGCCAGCAGCTTAACCACCGAGGGGCTGTTTTTT. Encoded protein: CASSLTTEGLFF.